Following are 8 T cell receptor beta chains from one sample sequenced in a study of CD8+ T cells in alopecia areata. RNA, once extracted, was reverse transcribed into cDNA for use as the sequencing template. The method was immunoSEQ multiplex PCR; TCRdb's version includes in-frame clones alone and lacks a portion of them. This sample has roughly 120,000 clones, with about 61% found just once. Sequenced material: CD4+ T cells sorted from blood. The receptors here all came from a human donor in good health.

This clone occurred once. CDR3 protein: CASSSRDRGNEKLFF. The CDR3 DNA follows: TGTGCCAGCAGCAGCCGGGACAGGGGGAATGAAAAACTGTTTTTT. The chain joins TRBV13 to TRBJ1-4, with 11 bases identical to TRBD1. The CDR3 sequence is 15 residues long. The germline CDR1 and CDR2 sequences are PRHDT and FYEKMQ (reference sequence). V trimming: 5 bases; J trimming: 5 bases; junction bases outside the gene matches: 4.

This clone has only a few counts. The rearrangement uses TRBV29-1 and TRBJ2-3, with D hard to call. V was shortened by 3 bases and J by 1 base, with 11 bases between the two germline ends. This CDR3 is built from 14 residues. Germline CDR1 is SQVTM and CDR2 is ANQGSEA. The CDR3 spells CSVDRPQGTDTQYF. The DNA of the CDR3 is TGCAGCGTTGACCGCCCCCAGGGCACAGATACGCAGTATTTT.

This clone was counted a few times. CDR3 bases: TGTGCCAGCAGTTTAGAAGGGGGCGGTGGAAACACCATATATTTT. Its protein is CASSLEGGGGNTIYF. The rearrangement uses TRBV27 and TRBJ1-3; 7 bases line up with TRBD1. Trimming at V came to 2 bases and at J to 3 bases, leaving 4 bases not matched to a gene. Germline assignment: CDR1 MNHEY and CDR2 SMNVEV (reference sequence). The CDR3 runs to 15 residues.

V usage is TRBV9 and J usage is TRBJ1-2; D is ambiguous. V was pared by 0 bases and J by 4 bases, with 10 bases between. This CDR3 has 14 residues. The V gene's germline CDR1 is SGDLS and CDR2 YYNGEE. The CDR3: CASSVESRSYGYTF. CDR3 nucleotides: TGTGCCAGCAGCGTAGAATCCAGATCCTATGGCTACACCTTC.

The V and J genes are TRBV12-5 and TRBJ2-7, with a possible D match to TRBD1 (6 bases). The CDR3 has 14 amino acids. The V gene's germline CDR1 is LGHNT and CDR2 FRNRAP. V lost 6 bases, J lost 0 bases, and 12 bases lay in between. The CDR3 coding sequence is TGTGCTAGTGGCCAAAGACAGGACTCCTACGAGCAGTACTTC. Amino acids: CASGQRQDSYEQYF. The full variable domain, with the rest looked up from reference TRBV12-5 and TRBJ2-7, is DARVTQTPRHKVTEMGQEVTMRCQPILGHNTVFWYRQTMMQGLELLAYFRNRAPLDDSGMPKDRFSAEMPDATLATLKIQPSEPRDSAVYFCASGQRQDSYEQYFGPGTRLTVT.

V and J are TRBV25-1 and TRBJ1-1, with 7 bases that match TRBD1. Trimming removed 3 bases from V and 6 bases from J; junction bases left unmatched: 4. CDR3 size: 13 residues. Germline V gene sequence: CDR1 MGHDK, CDR2 SYGVNS. Here the CDR3 reads CASSDHRGAEAFF. The CDR3 nucleotides are TGTGCCAGCAGTGATCACAGGGGCGCTGAAGCTTTCTTT. The entire variable domain, with the rest obtained from reference TRBV25-1 and TRBJ1-1, is as follows: EADIYQTPRYLVIGTGKKITLECSQTMGHDKMYWYQQDPGMELHLIHYSYGVNSTEKGDLSSESTVSRIRTEHFPLTLESARPSHTSQYLCASSDHRGAEAFFGQGTRLTVV.

This clone was observed a handful of times. The chain recombines TRBV7-8 with TRBJ1-2, with 7 bases identical to TRBD1. With 5 bases clipped from V and 4 bases from J, the junction kept 10 bases outside the gene matches. In germline, CDR1 is SGHVS, CDR2 FQNEAQ. The CDR3 covers 15 residues. CDR3 loop: CASSTGTVSSYGYTF. The CDR3 bases are TGTGCCAGCAGCACCGGGACAGTCAGCTCCTATGGCTACACCTTC. Using reference TRBV7-8 and TRBJ1-2 for the parts outside the CDR3, the full variable domain is GAGVSQSPRYKVAKRGQDVALRCDPISGHVSLFWYQQALGQGPEFLTYFQNEAQLDKSGLPSDRFFAERPEGSVSTLKIQRTQQEDSAVYLCASSTGTVSSYGYTFGSGTRLTVV.

V is TRBV18 and J is TRBJ2-7; the D is unclear. CDR3 length: 15 residues. Germline V gives CDR1 KGHSH, CDR2 LQKENI. Trimming stripped 3 bases from V and 0 bases from J, with 12 bases between. Here the CDR3 reads CASSPALSSSYEQYF. The CDR3 nucleotides are TGTGCCAGCTCACCGGCCCTGTCGAGCTCCTACGAGCAGTACTTC.